The rows below give T cell receptor beta chains drawn from one sample of a study of blood T cells in healthy people across ages. TCRdb processed the 5' RACE reads anew with MiXCR; each CDR3 protein has one entry. This sample has 1.5 million to 2 million distinct CDR3 sequences, with 40% to 55% found just once. The sample comprised blood. The origin of the receptors is a woman in her thirties or forties in good health. Each CDR3 is given with its conserved first and last residue. The order of the fields is clone size, J gene, V gene, D gene, CDR3 protein, CDR3 DNA. D genes are given only for firm matches. The listing skips clone size in some rows; elsewhere it reads once, few, many or a size class.

clone size: few; J gene: TRBJ2-5; V gene: TRBV18; D gene: TRBD1; CDR3 protein: CASSPMTGPQETQYF; CDR3 DNA: TGTGCCAGCTCACCTATGACAGGGCCCCAAGAGACCCAGTACTTC
clone size: NA; J gene: TRBJ2-3; V gene: TRBV10-3; D gene: NA; CDR3 protein: CAISQGSGLDIGTDTQYF; CDR3 DNA: TGTGCCATCAGTCAGGGGTCTGGTCTAGATATCGGCACAGATACGCAGTATTTT
clone size: few; J gene: TRBJ2-1; V gene: TRBV27; D gene: TRBD1; CDR3 protein: CASSLQGALGYVQFF; CDR3 DNA: TGTGCCAGCAGTCTCCAGGGGGCACTAGGGTATGTGCAGTTCTTC
clone size: NA; J gene: TRBJ2-1; V gene: TRBV20-1; D gene: TRBD1; CDR3 protein: CSAIPGTGGKGEQFF; CDR3 DNA: TGCAGTGCTATCCCCGGGACAGGGGGAAAGGGTGAGCAGTTCTTC
clone size: once; J gene: TRBJ2-7; V gene: TRBV7-8; D gene: NA; CDR3 protein: CASSLVRGGQKFYEQYF; CDR3 DNA: TGTGCCAGCAGCTTAGTTAGGGGGGGACAGAAATTTTACGAGCAGTACTTC
clone size: NA; J gene: TRBJ2-4; V gene: TRBV27; D gene: TRBD2; CDR3 protein: CASSFTSGGVENIQYF; CDR3 DNA: TGTGCCAGCAGTTTTACTAGCGGGGGGGTCGAAAACATTCAGTACTTC
clone size: NA; J gene: TRBJ2-1; V gene: TRBV6-2/TRBV6-3; D gene: TRBD1; CDR3 protein: CASRTGGTKSEQFF; CDR3 DNA: TGTGCCAGCAGAACAGGGGGGACAAAGAGTGAGCAGTTCTTC
clone size: few; J gene: TRBJ2-6; V gene: TRBV15; D gene: NA; CDR3 protein: CATSTRPRSIAGANVLTF; CDR3 DNA: TGTGCCACCAGCACTCGCCCTCGGTCGATCGCTGGGGCCAACGTCCTGACTTTC
clone size: NA; J gene: TRBJ2-4; V gene: TRBV5-1; D gene: NA; CDR3 protein: CASSPSISTVAKNIQYF; CDR3 DNA: TGCGCCAGCAGCCCATCCATCAGTACGGTCGCCAAAAACATTCAGTACTTC
clone size: NA; J gene: TRBJ1-2; V gene: TRBV24-1; D gene: NA; CDR3 protein: CATRDGLNYGYTF; CDR3 DNA: TGTGCCACCAGGGACGGCTTAAACTATGGCTACACCTTC
clone size: once; J gene: TRBJ2-7; V gene: TRBV7-8; D gene: TRBD1; CDR3 protein: CASSLIGDRVYEQYF; CDR3 DNA: TGTGCCAGCAGCCTTATCGGGGACAGGGTCTACGAGCAGTACTTC
clone size: NA; J gene: TRBJ1-4; V gene: TRBV5-1; D gene: NA; CDR3 protein: CASSSGLQGMDEKLFF; CDR3 DNA: TGCGCCAGCAGCTCGGGTTTACAGGGAATGGATGAAAAACTGTTTTTT
clone size: once; J gene: TRBJ1-1; V gene: TRBV27; D gene: NA; CDR3 protein: CASSPIATLEEAFF; CDR3 DNA: TGTGCCAGCAGTCCCATCGCGACCCTGGAGGAAGCTTTCTTT
clone size: once; J gene: TRBJ2-5; V gene: TRBV24-1; D gene: TRBD1; CDR3 protein: CATSDSDRSLTQYF; CDR3 DNA: TGTGCCACCAGTGATTCGGACAGGAGTTTGACCCAGTACTTC
clone size: few; J gene: TRBJ1-5; V gene: TRBV7-8; D gene: NA; CDR3 protein: CASSLAGLDQPQHF; CDR3 DNA: TGTGCCAGCAGCTTAGCAGGGTTGGATCAGCCCCAGCATTTT
clone size: few; J gene: TRBJ2-7; V gene: TRBV6-6; D gene: NA; CDR3 protein: CASSRPGVPLGVSYEQYF; CDR3 DNA: TGTGCCAGCAGTCGACCCGGGGTCCCCTTGGGGGTGTCCTACGAGCAGTACTTC
clone size: NA; J gene: TRBJ1-4; V gene: TRBV7-4; D gene: NA; CDR3 protein: CASSSPAYNEKLFF; CDR3 DNA: TGTGCCAGCAGCTCCCCGGCCTATAATGAAAAACTGTTTTTT
clone size: NA; J gene: TRBJ1-4; V gene: TRBV5-1; D gene: TRBD1; CDR3 protein: CASSTQGTGEKLFF; CDR3 DNA: TGCGCCAGCAGCACACAGGGGACTGGTGAAAAACTGTTTTTT
clone size: NA; J gene: TRBJ2-1; V gene: TRBV20-1; D gene: TRBD2; CDR3 protein: CSASGGASNEQFF; CDR3 DNA: TGCAGTGCTAGCGGGGGGGCTTCCAATGAGCAGTTCTTC
clone size: NA; J gene: TRBJ2-5; V gene: TRBV29-1; D gene: TRBD1; CDR3 protein: CSVDKTGTNNNEQYF; CDR3 DNA: TGCAGCGTTGATAAGACAGGGACCAACAACAATGAGCAGTACTTC
clone size: NA; J gene: TRBJ2-5; V gene: TRBV4-3; D gene: TRBD2; CDR3 protein: CASSQQTSAQETQYF; CDR3 DNA: TGCGCCAGCAGCCAACAGACTAGCGCCCAAGAGACCCAGTACTTC
clone size: NA; J gene: TRBJ1-1; V gene: TRBV12-3/TRBV12-4; D gene: TRBD1; CDR3 protein: CASSLVHRGRDTEAFF; CDR3 DNA: TGTGCCAGCAGTTTAGTTCACAGGGGAAGGGACACTGAAGCTTTCTTT